Detailed here is one TCR beta chain. These data come from a study of T-cell memory formation after mild COVID-19. J lost 4 bases, V lost 3 bases, and 19 bases had no gene match. This CDR3 comprises 20 residues. Germline assignment: CDR1 MNHEY and CDR2 SMNVEV (reference sequence). TCRdb processed the 5' RACE reads anew with MiXCR; each CDR3 protein has one entry. The table includes approximately 150,000 distinct CDR3 sequences, 6% to 7% detected once. Source material: PBMCs or a T cell subset sorted from them (not recorded which). This receptor was obtained from an adult woman who had mild COVID-19 (a few samples of this study predate the infection). Cell type and time point are not known. J is TRBJ2-5 and V is TRBV27, with TRBD2 matching over 11 bases. CDR3 amino acids: CASSFRSDSGGASFLETQYF. The CDR3 DNA reads TGTGCCAGCAGTTTTCGCTCGGATAGCGGGGGGGCTTCTTTTCTAGAGACCCAGTACTTC.